Listed below are T cell receptor beta chains from one sample, sequenced in a study of cytomegalovirus exposure and HLA in healthy donors. Profiling relied on immunoSEQ multiplex PCR, and the TCRdb table lists in-frame clones only, not all of them. Among a few hundred thousand clones, 75% to 90% were seen once, and the ten largest hold about 0.28%. Sequenced: PBMCs. The receptors come from a girl aged 2 to 10 in good health and CMV-seronegative. Each CDR3 is given with its conserved first and last residue. A D gene is named only where the DNA matches it firmly. Clone size appears in some rows only: once, few, many, or a class for an expanded clone.

TRBV10-3,-,TRBJ2-2,-,CAIRTKQNTGELFF,TGTGCCATAAGGACTAAGCAAAACACCGGGGAGCTGTTTTTT
TRBV5-1,-,TRBJ2-7,-,CASSFAGPSTTEQYF,TGCGCCAGCAGCTTCGCGGGACCATCTACGACTGAGCAGTACTTC
TRBV11-2,-,TRBJ1-2,-,CASSLDRTLTGYTF,TGTGCCAGCAGCTTAGATAGGACTTTAACTGGCTACACCTTC
TRBV28,-,TRBJ2-1,-,CASSLVESSYNEQFF,TGTGCCAGCAGTTTAGTCGAGAGCTCCTACAATGAGCAGTTCTTC
TRBV5-4,once,TRBJ2-5,-,CASSLEGYQETQYF,TGTGCCAGCAGCTTAGAGGGATACCAAGAGACCCAGTACTTC
TRBV4-2,-,TRBJ2-1,TRBD2,CASSQDPAGYNEQFF,TGTGCCAGCAGCCAAGATCCAGCGGGATACAATGAGCAGTTCTTC
TRBV28,-,TRBJ1-2,TRBD1,CASSIAGGGYGYTF,TGTGCCAGCAGCATCGCAGGGGGCGGTTATGGCTACACCTTC
TRBV9,-,TRBJ1-1,-,CASSGPTGFFF,TGTGCCAGCAGCGGACCTACAGGGTTTTTCTTT
TRBV18,-,TRBJ2-6,-,CASSPPGSSGANVLTF,TGTGCCAGCTCACCACCGGGGAGCTCTGGGGCCAACGTCCTGACTTTC
TRBV2,-,TRBJ1-1,TRBD1,CASRTDRVREAFF,TGTGCCAGCAGAACAGACAGGGTGCGTGAAGCTTTCTTT
TRBV7-3,-,TRBJ1-1,-,CAPRTNPGEFTEAFF,TGTGCCCCCAGGACAAATCCGGGTGAGTTCACTGAAGCTTTCTTT
TRBV19,-,TRBJ1-3,TRBD1,CASRTGAANTIYF,TGTGCCAGCCGGACAGGGGCTGCAAACACCATATATTTT
TRBV7-9,-,TRBJ2-7,TRBD1,CASSYLGTGGLHEQYF,TGTGCCAGCAGCTACCTAGGGACAGGGGGTTTGCACGAGCAGTACTTC